This T cell receptor beta chain comes out of a study of T cell repertoires in cytomegalovirus infection. Study context: As its CMV epitopes, the study selected recently identified HLA-C-restricted and well-studied HLA-B-restricted targets. CMV infection plus the matching HLA type was flagged by public TCR beta signatures. Overall study findings and caveats: HLA-C-restricted CMV clonotypes gave the most frequent clonotype in two of eight donors. There were carriers of CMV plus the relevant HLA, and cumulative public TCR beta family frequency identified them.

TCRdb recomputed calls from the reads with MiXCR, one row per CDR3 protein. The profile shows tens of thousands of distinct CDR3 sequences, 20% to 25% of them singletons. This CDR3 is built from 13 residues. CDR1 is MNHEY, CDR2 SMNVEV, per germline (reference sequence). The V and J ends lost 8 bases and 7 bases, in that order; junction bases with no gene match: 2. Points on this clonotype: The antigen remains undetermined.

V gene TRBV27 combines with J gene TRBJ2-1; 13 bases are a match to TRBD2. Source: CD8+ T cells from cultured PBMCs, taken from culture after CMV antigen stimulation. The TCR originated in a human donor in good health (CMV status not recorded). Some clones in this sample may be carry-over from other donors' samples. The CDR3 spells CASRLAGGNEQFF. DNA for the CDR3: TGTGCCAGCCGACTAGCGGGAGGTAATGAGCAGTTCTTC.